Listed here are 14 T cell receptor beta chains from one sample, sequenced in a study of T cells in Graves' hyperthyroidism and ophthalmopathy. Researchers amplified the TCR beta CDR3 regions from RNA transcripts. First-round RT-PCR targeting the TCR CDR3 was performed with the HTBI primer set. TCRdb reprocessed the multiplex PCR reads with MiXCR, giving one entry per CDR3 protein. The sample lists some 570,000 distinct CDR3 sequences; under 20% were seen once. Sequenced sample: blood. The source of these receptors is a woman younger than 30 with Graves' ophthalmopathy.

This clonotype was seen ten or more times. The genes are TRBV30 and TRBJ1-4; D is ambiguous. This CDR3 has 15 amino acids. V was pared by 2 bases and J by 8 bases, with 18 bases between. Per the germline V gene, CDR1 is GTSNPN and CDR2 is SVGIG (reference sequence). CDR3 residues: CAWSLSGGGYEKLFF. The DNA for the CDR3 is TGTGCCTGGAGTCTCTCGGGCGGCGGCTACGAAAAACTGTTTTTT.

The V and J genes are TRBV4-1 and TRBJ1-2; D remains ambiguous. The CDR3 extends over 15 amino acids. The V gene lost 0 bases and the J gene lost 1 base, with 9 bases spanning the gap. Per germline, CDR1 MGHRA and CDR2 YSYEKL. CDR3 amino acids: CASSQDRADNYGYTF. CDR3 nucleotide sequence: TGCGCCAGCAGCCAAGATAGGGCGGATAACTATGGCTACACCTTC.

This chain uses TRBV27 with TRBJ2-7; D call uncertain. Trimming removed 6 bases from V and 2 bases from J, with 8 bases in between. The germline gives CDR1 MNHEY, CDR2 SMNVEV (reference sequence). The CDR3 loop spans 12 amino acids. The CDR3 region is CASSHPAYEQYF. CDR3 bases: TGTGCCAGCAGCCACCCCGCCTACGAGCAGTACTTC.

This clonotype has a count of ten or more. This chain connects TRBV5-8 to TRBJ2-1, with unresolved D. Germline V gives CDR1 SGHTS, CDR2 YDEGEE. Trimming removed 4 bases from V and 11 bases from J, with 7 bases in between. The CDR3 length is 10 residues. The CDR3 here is CASSITQQFF. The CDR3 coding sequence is TGTGCCAGCAGCATAACTCAGCAGTTCTTC.

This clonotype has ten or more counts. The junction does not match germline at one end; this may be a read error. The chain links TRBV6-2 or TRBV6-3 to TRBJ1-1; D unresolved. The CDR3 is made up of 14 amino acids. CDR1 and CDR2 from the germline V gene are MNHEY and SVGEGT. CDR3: CASSYARVRTGAFF. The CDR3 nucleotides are TGTGCCAGCAGTTACGCCCGGGTCCGGACTGGAGCTTTCTTT.

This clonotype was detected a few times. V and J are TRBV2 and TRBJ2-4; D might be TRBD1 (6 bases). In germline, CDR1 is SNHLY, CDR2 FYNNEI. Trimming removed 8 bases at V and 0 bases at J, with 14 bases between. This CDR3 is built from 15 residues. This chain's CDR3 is CASHDRFLAKNIQYF. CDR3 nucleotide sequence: TGTGCCAGCCACGACAGGTTTTTAGCCAAAAACATTCAGTACTTC.

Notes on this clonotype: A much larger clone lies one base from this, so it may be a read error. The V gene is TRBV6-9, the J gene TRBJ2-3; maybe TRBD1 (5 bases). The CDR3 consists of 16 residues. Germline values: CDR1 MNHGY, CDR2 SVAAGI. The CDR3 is CAGSLLKDRRRDTQYF. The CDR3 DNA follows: TGTGCCGGCAGTTTACTAAAAGACAGACGACGAGATACGCAGTATTTT.

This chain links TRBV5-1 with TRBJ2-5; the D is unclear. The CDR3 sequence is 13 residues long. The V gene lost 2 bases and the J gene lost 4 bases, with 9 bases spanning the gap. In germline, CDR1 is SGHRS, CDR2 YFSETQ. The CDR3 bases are TGCGCCAGCAGCTTACCGCAGGCAGAGACCCAGTACTTC. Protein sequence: CASSLPQAETQYF.

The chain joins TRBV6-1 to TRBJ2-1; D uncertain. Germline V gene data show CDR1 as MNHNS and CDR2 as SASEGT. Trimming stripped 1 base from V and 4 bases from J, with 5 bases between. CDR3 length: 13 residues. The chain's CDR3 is CASSEGQYNEQFF. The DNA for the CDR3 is TGTGCCAGCAGTGAAGGGCAATACAATGAGCAGTTCTTC.

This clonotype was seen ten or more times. CDR3 sequence: CSARDLERSSYNEQFF. CDR3 bases: TGCAGTGCTAGAGATCTGGAAAGGAGCTCCTACAATGAGCAGTTCTTC. The chain combines TRBV20-1 with TRBJ2-1; no clear D gene. The V gene lost 0 bases and the J gene lost 0 bases, with 12 bases spanning the gap. The CDR3 extends over 16 amino acids. Germline CDR1 is DFQATT and CDR2 is SNEGSKA (reference sequence).

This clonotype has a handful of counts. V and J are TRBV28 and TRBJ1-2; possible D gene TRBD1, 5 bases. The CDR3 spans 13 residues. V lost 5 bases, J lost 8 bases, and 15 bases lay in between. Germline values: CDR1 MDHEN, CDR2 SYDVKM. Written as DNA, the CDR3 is TGTGCCAGCAGTCCTCAGGCAGGGCACGGCTACACCTTC. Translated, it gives CASSPQAGHGYTF.

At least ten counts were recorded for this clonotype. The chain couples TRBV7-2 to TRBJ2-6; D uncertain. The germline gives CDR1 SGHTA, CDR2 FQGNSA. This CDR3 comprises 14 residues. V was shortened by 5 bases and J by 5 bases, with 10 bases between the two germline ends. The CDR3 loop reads CASSPLPRANVLTF. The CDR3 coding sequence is TGTGCCAGCAGCCCCCTCCCCAGGGCCAACGTCCTGACTTTC.

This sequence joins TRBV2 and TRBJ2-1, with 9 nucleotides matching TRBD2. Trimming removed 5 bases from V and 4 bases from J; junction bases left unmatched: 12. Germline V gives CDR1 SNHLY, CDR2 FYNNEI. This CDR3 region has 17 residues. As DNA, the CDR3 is TGTGCCAGCAGTTTGGTCGTCGCGGGAGGGCGATACAATGAGCAGTTCTTC. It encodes CASSLVVAGGRYNEQFF.

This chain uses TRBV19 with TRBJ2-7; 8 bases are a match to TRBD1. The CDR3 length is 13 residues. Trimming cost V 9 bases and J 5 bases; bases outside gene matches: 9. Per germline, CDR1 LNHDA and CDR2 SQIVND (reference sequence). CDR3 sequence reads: CASKDREVNEQYF. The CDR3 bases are TGTGCCAGCAAGGACAGGGAGGTGAACGAGCAGTACTTC. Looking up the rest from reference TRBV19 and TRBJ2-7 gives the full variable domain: DGGITQSPKYLFRKEGQNVTLSCEQNLNHDAMYWYRQDPGQGLRLIYYSQIVNDFQKGDIAEGYSVSREKKESFPLTVTSAQKNPTAFYLCASKDREVNEQYFGPGTRLTVT.